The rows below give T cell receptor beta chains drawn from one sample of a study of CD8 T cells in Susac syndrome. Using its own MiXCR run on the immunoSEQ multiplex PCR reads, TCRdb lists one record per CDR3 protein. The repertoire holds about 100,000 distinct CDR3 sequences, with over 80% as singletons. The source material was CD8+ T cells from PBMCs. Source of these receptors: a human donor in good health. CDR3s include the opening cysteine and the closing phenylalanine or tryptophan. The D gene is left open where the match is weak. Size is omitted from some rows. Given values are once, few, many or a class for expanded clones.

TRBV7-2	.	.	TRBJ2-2	CASSLYPTGENTGELFF	TGTGCCAGCAGCCTTTATCCGACAGGAGAGAACACCGGGGAGCTGTTTTTT
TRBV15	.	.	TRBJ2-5	CATSSPLRGEYQETQYF	TGTGCCACCAGCAGCCCTTTACGGGGAGAGTACCAAGAGACCCAGTACTTC
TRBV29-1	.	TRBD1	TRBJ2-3	CSAEGQQDTQYF	TGCAGCGCCGAGGGACAGCAGGATACGCAGTATTTT
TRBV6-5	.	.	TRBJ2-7	CASSYAGPYEQYF	TGTGCCAGCAGTTATGCGGGACCCTACGAGCAGTACTTC
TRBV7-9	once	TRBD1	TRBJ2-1	CASSLASRGPPADEQFF	TGTGCCAGCAGCTTAGCATCAAGGGGGCCGCCCGCGGATGAGCAGTTCTTC
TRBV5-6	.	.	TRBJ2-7	CASSLPGNYEQYF	TGTGCCAGCAGCTTGCCGGGTAACTACGAGCAGTACTTC
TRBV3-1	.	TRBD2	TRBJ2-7	CASSSLMERGFEQYF	TGTGCCAGCAGCTCCCTGATGGAGCGGGGGTTCGAGCAGTACTTC
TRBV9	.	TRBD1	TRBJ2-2	CASSVEGAGSTGELFF	TGTGCCAGCAGCGTAGAGGGGGCGGGTAGCACCGGGGAGCTGTTTTTT
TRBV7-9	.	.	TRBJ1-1	CASSYSAASEAFF	TGTGCCAGCAGCTACAGTGCGGCCAGCGAAGCTTTCTTT
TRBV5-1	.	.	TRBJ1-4	CASSKAGEKLFF	TGCGCCAGCAGTAAAGCGGGGGAAAAACTGTTTTTT
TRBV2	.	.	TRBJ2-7	CASSDGLVGREQYF	TGTGCCAGCAGTGATGGGCTAGTGGGCCGCGAGCAGTACTTC
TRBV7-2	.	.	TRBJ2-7	CASSLVAGANSYEQYF	TGTGCCAGCAGCTTAGTCGCGGGGGCCAACTCCTACGAGCAGTACTTC
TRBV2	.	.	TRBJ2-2	CASSDGTAGELFF	TGTGCCAGCAGTGATGGGACCGCCGGGGAGCTGTTTTTT
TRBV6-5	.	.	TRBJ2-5	CASSYGGLQETQYF	TGTGCCAGCAGTTACGGCGGACTCCAAGAGACCCAGTACTTC
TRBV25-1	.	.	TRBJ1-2	CASSDSNLGQTTEAAYGYTF	TGTGCCAGCAGTGACTCAAACCTCGGCCAAACAACCGAGGCAGCCTATGGCTACACCTTC
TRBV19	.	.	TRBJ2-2	CASSMQGSGELFF	TGTGCCAGTAGTATGCAGGGGTCCGGGGAGCTGTTTTTT
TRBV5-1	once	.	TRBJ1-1	CASSLFDEAFF	TGCGCCAGCAGCTTGTTCGATGAAGCTTTCTTT
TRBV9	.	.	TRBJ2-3	CASSASGATQYF	TGTGCCAGCAGCGCCTCCGGAGCTACGCAGTATTTT
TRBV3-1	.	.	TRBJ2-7	CASSQDPDIGYEQYF	TGTGCCAGCAGCCAAGATCCAGATATCGGGTACGAGCAGTACTTC
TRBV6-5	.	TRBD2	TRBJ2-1	CASSYTGTSGGNEQFF	TGTGCCAGCAGTTACACCGGGACTAGCGGGGGGAATGAGCAGTTCTTC
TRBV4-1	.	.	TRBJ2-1	CASSQEGSGPGEQFF	TGCGCCAGCAGCCAAGAAGGCTCGGGTCCTGGGGAGCAGTTCTTC
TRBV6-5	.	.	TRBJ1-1	CASSYSQTTMNTEAFF	TGTGCCAGCAGTTACTCGCAGACTACTATGAACACTGAAGCTTTCTTT
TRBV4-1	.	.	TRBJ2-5	CASSQAGDRYF	TGCGCCAGCAGCCAAGCGGGGGACCGGTACTTC
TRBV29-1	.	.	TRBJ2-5	CSVVGGLKTQYF	TGCAGCGTTGTGGGGGGGCTGAAGACCCAGTACTTC
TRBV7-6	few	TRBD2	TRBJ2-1	CASSSRPQRGAGEQFF	TGTGCCAGCAGCTCCCGGCCACAGCGGGGGGCGGGTGAGCAGTTCTTC
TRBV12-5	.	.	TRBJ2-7	CASGLAVKTVTGEQYF	TGTGCTAGTGGTTTGGCCGTCAAGACAGTAACGGGGGAGCAGTACTTC
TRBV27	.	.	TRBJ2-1	CASSFGQRGLFF	TGTGCCAGCAGTTTTGGGCAGAGAGGTCTGTTCTTC
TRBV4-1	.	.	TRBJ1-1	CASSPGTESAFF	TGCGCCAGCAGCCCGGGGACGGAGTCGGCTTTCTTT
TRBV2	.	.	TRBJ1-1	CASSVESEPSQAFF	TGTGCCAGCAGTGTAGAATCGGAACCCTCTCAAGCTTTCTTT